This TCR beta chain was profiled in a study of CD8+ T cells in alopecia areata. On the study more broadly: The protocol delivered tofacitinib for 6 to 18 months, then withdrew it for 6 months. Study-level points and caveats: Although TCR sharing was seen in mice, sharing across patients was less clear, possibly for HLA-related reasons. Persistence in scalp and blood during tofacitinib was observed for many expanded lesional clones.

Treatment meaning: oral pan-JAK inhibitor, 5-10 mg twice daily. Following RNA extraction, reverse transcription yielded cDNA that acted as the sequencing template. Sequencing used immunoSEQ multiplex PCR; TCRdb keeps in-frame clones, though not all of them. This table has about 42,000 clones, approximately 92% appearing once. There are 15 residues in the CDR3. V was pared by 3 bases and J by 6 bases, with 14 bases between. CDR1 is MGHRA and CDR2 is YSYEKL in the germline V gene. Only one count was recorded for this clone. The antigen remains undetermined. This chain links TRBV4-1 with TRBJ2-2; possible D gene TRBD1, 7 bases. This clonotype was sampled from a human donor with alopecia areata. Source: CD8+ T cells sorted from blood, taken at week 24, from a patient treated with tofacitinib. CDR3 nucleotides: TGCGCCAGCAGCCAGGGACAGCGGGTGGCCGGGGAGCTGTTTTTT. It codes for CASSQGQRVAGELFF.